Listed below are T cell receptor beta chains from one sample, sequenced in a study of blood T cell repertoires in COVID-19. Using immunoSEQ multiplex PCR, the repertoire was profiled, and TCRdb retains in-frame clones only, with some absent. The sample carries fewer than 250,000 clones, 65% to 90% recorded once. The sequenced material came from peripheral blood. These receptors came from a woman aged 50 to 60 with acute or convalescent COVID-19. Each CDR3 is given without its conserved first and last residue.

CDR3 protein	V gene	J gene	CDR3 length
ASSSRPYPSYEQY	TRBV19	TRBJ2-7	13
ASSLATGTGGASEQY	TRBV5-1	TRBJ2-7	15
ASSPDSYEQY	TRBV28	TRBJ2-7	10
ASTTPAGREADEQY	TRBV4-3	TRBJ2-7	14
ASSRLGQGAMNTEAF	TRBV5-1	TRBJ1-1	15
ASRGSYTGELF	TRBV2	TRBJ2-2	11
ATSRATGGRQPQH	TRBV15	TRBJ1-5	13
ASSIWEGGNQPQH	TRBV28	TRBJ1-5	13
ASTLSWASTDTQY	TRBV6-5	TRBJ2-3	13
ASGQGRGLIEQY	TRBV6-5	TRBJ2-7	12
SVEDRVRGNEQY	TRBV29-1	TRBJ2-7	12
ASSQGYSFSGNTIY	TRBV3-1/TRBV3-2	TRBJ1-3	14
ASSQEKLVWGQGDTQY	TRBV4-3	TRBJ2-3	16